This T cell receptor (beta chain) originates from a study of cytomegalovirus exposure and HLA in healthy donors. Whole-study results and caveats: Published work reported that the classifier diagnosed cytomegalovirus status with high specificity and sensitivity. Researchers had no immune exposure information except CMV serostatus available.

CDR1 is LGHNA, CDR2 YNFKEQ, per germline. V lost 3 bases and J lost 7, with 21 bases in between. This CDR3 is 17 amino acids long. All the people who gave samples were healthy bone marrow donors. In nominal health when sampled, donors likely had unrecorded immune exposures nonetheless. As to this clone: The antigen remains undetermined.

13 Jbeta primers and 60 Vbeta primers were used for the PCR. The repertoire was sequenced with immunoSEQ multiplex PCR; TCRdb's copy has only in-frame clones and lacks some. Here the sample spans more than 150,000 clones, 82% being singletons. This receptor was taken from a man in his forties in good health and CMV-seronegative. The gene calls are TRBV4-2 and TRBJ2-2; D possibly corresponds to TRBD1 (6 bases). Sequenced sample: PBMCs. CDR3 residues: CASSQRDSTGIGGELFF. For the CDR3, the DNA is TGTGCCAGCAGCCAGAGGGATTCAACAGGGATCGGCGGGGAGCTGTTTTTT.